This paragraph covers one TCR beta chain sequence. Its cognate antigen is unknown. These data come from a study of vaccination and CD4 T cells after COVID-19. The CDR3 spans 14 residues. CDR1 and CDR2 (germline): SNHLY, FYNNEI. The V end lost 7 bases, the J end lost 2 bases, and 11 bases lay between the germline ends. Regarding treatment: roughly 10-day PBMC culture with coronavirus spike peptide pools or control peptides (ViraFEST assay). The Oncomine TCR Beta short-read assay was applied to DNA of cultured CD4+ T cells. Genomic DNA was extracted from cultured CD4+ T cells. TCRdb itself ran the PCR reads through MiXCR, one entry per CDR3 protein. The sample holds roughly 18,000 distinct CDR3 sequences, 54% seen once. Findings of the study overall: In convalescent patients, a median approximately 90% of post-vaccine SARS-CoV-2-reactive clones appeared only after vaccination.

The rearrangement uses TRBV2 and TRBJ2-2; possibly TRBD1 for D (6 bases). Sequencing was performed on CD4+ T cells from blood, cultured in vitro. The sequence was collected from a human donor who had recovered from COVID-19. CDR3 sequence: CASKPGQNTGELFF. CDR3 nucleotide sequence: TGTGCCAGCAAACCGGGACAAAACACCGGGGAGCTGTTTTTT. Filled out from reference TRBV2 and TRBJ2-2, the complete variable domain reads EPEVTQTPSHQVTQMGQEVILRCVPISNHLYFYWYRQILGQKVEFLVSFYNNEISEKSEIFDDQFSVERPDGSNFTLKIRSTKLEDSAMYFCASKPGQNTGELFFGEGSRLTVL.